This T cell receptor (beta chain) was profiled in a study of blood T cell repertoires in COVID-19. Using immunoSEQ multiplex PCR, the repertoire was profiled, and TCRdb retains in-frame clones only, with some absent. The sample carries fewer than 300,000 clones, around 85% recorded once. CDR1 and CDR2 (germline): MGHRA, YSYEKL. This CDR3 is 17 amino acids long. After removal of 1 base from V and 6 bases from J, the junction contained 6 bases not matched to a gene. This rearrangement joins TRBV4-1 to TRBJ2-4; 13 bases line up with TRBD2. The receptor was derived from a young woman who had recovered from COVID-19. Sequencing was done on a sample of PBMCs or T cells enriched from blood (not recorded which). CDR3 nucleotides: TGCGCCAGCAGCCAAGTTACTAGCGGGGGGGCGACAAACATTCAGTACTTC. It specifies CASSQVTSGGATNIQYF.